This T cell receptor beta chain was profiled in a study of blood T cell repertoires in COVID-19. Study in general: Samples of COVID-19 (acute and convalescent) were obtained from the United States, Italy and Spain. T cells, B-cell-depleted T cells, or PBMCs provided the cDNA or gDNA that served as material.

The CDR3 loop spans 14 amino acids. CDR1 and CDR2 from the germline V gene are GTSNPN and SVGIG (reference sequence). With 5 bases clipped from V and 0 bases from J, the junction kept 3 bases outside the gene matches. Authors' data handling: It was from reference gene primer amplification that nucleated cell counts were estimated. Assay used: immunoSEQ multiplex PCR; TCRdb lists only in-frame clones, some missing. Clone size and V and J calls were adopted from that table, with D and trimming inferred from the DNA. This table holds some 150,000 clones, 60% to 85% found once. The gene calls are TRBV30 and TRBJ2-1, with 8 bases identical to TRBD2. Sequencing was performed on peripheral blood. The receptor comes from a man in his fifties with active or convalescent COVID-19. The CDR3 spells CAWHSGISYNEQFF. The CDR3 DNA reads as TGTGCCTGGCATAGCGGGATCTCCTACAATGAGCAGTTCTTC.